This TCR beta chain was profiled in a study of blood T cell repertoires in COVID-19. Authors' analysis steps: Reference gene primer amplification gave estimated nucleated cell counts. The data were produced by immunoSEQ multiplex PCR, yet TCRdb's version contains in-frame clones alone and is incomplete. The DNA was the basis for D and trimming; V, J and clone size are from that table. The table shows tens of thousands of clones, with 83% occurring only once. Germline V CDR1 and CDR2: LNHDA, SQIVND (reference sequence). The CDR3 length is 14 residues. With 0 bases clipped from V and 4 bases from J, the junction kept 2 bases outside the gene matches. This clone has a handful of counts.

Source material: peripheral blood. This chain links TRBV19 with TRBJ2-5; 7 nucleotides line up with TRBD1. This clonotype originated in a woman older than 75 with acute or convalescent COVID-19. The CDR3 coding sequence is TGTGCCAGTAGTATAGAGACAGGGCGAGAGACCCAGTACTTC. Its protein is CASSIETGRETQYF.